One sample yielded the 26 T cell receptor beta chains listed below, sequenced in a study of OX40 agonist ivuxolimab in advanced cancers. Generated by immunoSEQ multiplex PCR, the TCRdb table keeps only in-frame clones and is missing some. The table has approximately 32,000 clones, roughly 90% seen once. Sequenced material: CD4+ or CD8+ T cells sorted from blood, taken in a trial of the OX40 agonist ivuxolimab. The receptors come from an adult with an advanced solid tumor such as melanoma, head and neck, liver or kidney cancer.

Here the CDR3 reads CASSRSSGSTGVTDTQYF. In DNA form, the CDR3 reads TGTGCCAGCAGCCGCTCGAGCGGGAGTACAGGAGTAACCGATACGCAGTATTTT. This chain connects TRBV27 to TRBJ2-3; 8 positions match TRBD2. The trim removed 6 bases at V and 6 bases at J, leaving 20 bases unmatched. The germline gives CDR1 MNHEY, CDR2 SMNVEV (reference sequence). The CDR3 runs 18 residues.

The rearrangement uses TRBV10-2 and TRBJ2-6; no definite D call. The CDR3 is 15 residues long. Germline CDR1 is WSHSY and CDR2 is SAAADI. V shed 11 bases and J shed 1 base, with 15 bases lying between them. The CDR3 region is CASLLRVSGANVLTF. The CDR3 nucleotides are TGCGCCTCCCTCCTTAGAGTTTCTGGGGCCAACGTCCTGACTTTC.

V usage is TRBV19 and J usage is TRBJ1-4, with D tentatively TRBD1 (6 bases). In germline, CDR1 is LNHDA, CDR2 SQIVND (reference sequence). The V end lost 4 bases, the J end lost 6 bases, and 12 bases lay between the germline ends. This CDR3 contains 14 residues. Written as DNA, the CDR3 is TGTGCCAGTAGTACAACAGGGAACCATGAAAAACTGTTTTTT. It is translated as CASSTTGNHEKLFF.

The rearrangement links TRBV5-6 to TRBJ2-2, with D possibly TRBD2 on 6 matching bases. V was clipped by 4 bases and J by 5 bases, with 18 bases between them. The length of the CDR3 is 16 residues. Germline V gene sequence: CDR1 SGHDT, CDR2 YYEEEE. The DNA of the CDR3 is TGTGCCAGCAGCGAAATGGGGGTAGCGGCTACCGGGGAGCTGTTTTTT. Amino acids: CASSEMGVAATGELFF.

This chain joins TRBV21-1 and TRBJ1-1; the table's D call of TRBD1 was not tested on the DNA. TRBV21-1 is a pseudogene segment. This CDR3 region has 13 residues. The CDR3 DNA sequence: TGTGCCAGCAGCGAGAAGGGGAAGGGTGAAGCTTTCTTT. Translation: CASSEKGKGEAFF.

The chain carries TRBV2 and TRBJ1-2; D may be TRBD1 (5 bases). V was shortened by 8 bases and J by 6 bases, with 16 bases between the two germline ends. Germline V gives CDR1 SNHLY, CDR2 FYNNEI. The CDR3 covers 13 residues. The CDR3 nucleotides read TGTGCCAGCCGGACCGGGACCGGGCATGGCTACACCTTC. This translates into CASRTGTGHGYTF.

The chain has TRBV9 and TRBJ2-5, with a weak D call TRBD2 (5 bases). V was clipped by 0 bases and J by 1 base, with 13 bases between them. Germline assignment: CDR1 SGDLS and CDR2 YYNGEE. The CDR3 covers 16 residues. Here the CDR3 DNA reads TGTGCCAGCAGCGTAGCGCTGTGGGAGTCCCAAGAGACCCAGTACTTC. It encodes CASSVALWESQETQYF.

V usage is TRBV11-3 and J usage is TRBJ2-5, with a weak D call TRBD2 (6 bases). The ends were cut back, 4 bases at V and 7 bases at J, with 13 bases in the middle. Germline lookup yields CDR1 SGHNT and CDR2 YENEEA. The CDR3 has 13 residues. The CDR3, as DNA: TGTGCCAGCAGCTGGGAGGCTAGCTGGACCCAGTACTTC. Translated, it gives CASSWEASWTQYF.

The gene calls are TRBV19 and TRBJ2-1; 7 bases match TRBD1. The CDR3 runs to 16 residues. After removal of 0 bases from V and 4 bases from J, the junction contained 6 bases not matched to a gene. Per germline, CDR1 LNHDA and CDR2 SQIVND (reference sequence). The CDR3 sequence is CASSIEDRAVYNEQFF. CDR3 DNA sequence: TGTGCCAGTAGTATAGAAGACAGGGCGGTATACAATGAGCAGTTCTTC.

Only a few counts were recorded for this clone. The chain is built from TRBV2 and TRBJ2-2; TRBD2 matches 11 bases. The junction had 12 bases not matched to a gene; V was cut back by 5 bases and J by 4 bases. The germline gives CDR1 SNHLY, CDR2 FYNNEI. The CDR3 totals 18 residues. In nucleotides, the CDR3 is TGTGCCAGCAGTCAGTCCTTTAGCGGGAGGGGTCCCACCGGGGAGCTGTTTTTT. Translated: CASSQSFSGRGPTGELFF.

This clone was seen just once. V gene TRBV6-4 combines with J gene TRBJ2-3, with no clear D. V was clipped by 3 bases and J by 5 bases, with 9 bases between them. Germline CDR1 and CDR2: MRHNA and SNTAGT. This CDR3 contains 13 residues. CDR3 in amino acids: CASSEQRGDTQYF. The CDR3 DNA reads as TGTGCCAGCAGTGAACAGCGAGGAGATACGCAGTATTTT.

V usage is TRBV7-2 and J usage is TRBJ1-2; no definite D call. Germline-derived CDR1 and CDR2 are SGHTA and FQGNSA. V dropped 0 bases and J dropped 1 base, with 12 bases sitting between them. This CDR3 contains 16 residues. CDR3 sequence (DNA): TGTGCCAGCAGCTTAGCGTCTGCAGGAGTTAACTATGGCTACACCTTC. Protein: CASSLASAGVNYGYTF.

The chain uses TRBV28 and TRBJ2-5, with a weak D call TRBD1 (6 bases). Germline loops: CDR1 MDHEN, CDR2 SYDVKM. The V and J ends lost 5 bases and 11 bases respectively, with 21 bases between them. The CDR3 runs 14 residues. The CDR3 reads CASSTGTRGLRQYF. DNA of the CDR3: TGTGCCAGCAGTACCGGGACACGGGGATTGCGGCAGTACTTC. The full variable domain, its missing parts supplied by reference TRBV28 and TRBJ2-5, is DVKVTQSSRYLVKRTGEKVFLECVQDMDHENMFWYRQDPGLGLRLIYFSYDVKMKEKGDIPEGYSVSREKKERFSLILESASTNQTSMYLCASSTGTRGLRQYFGPGTRLLVL.

The chain has TRBV29-1 and TRBJ2-5; D is undetermined. CDR1 is SQVTM, CDR2 ANQGSEA, per germline. Trimming cost V 4 bases and J 1 base, with 10 bases left between them. The CDR3 runs to 13 residues. CDR3: CSVGKGLQETQYF. The CDR3 region has the DNA TGCAGCGTTGGGAAAGGCCTCCAAGAGACCCAGTACTTC.

The CDR3 here is CATSRLDPRYGYTF. The CDR3 DNA is TGTGCCACCAGCAGACTGGATCCGCGCTATGGCTACACCTTC. The rearrangement uses TRBV15 and TRBJ1-2; D not resolved. The V gene's germline CDR1 is LNHNV and CDR2 YYDKDF (reference sequence). V shed 2 bases and J shed 4 bases, with 11 bases lying between them. The CDR3 sequence is 14 residues long.

The chain is built from TRBV2 and TRBJ1-1; TRBD1 might be the D (5 bases). CDR1 and CDR2 (germline): SNHLY, FYNNEI. V was cut by 7 bases and J by 1 base, with 10 bases left in between. The CDR3 is made up of 13 amino acids. CDR3 nucleotide sequence: TGTGCCAGCACCACGACAGAGAACACTGAAGCTTTCTTT. It is translated as CASTTTENTEAFF.

The chain has TRBV5-8 and TRBJ2-5; TRBD2 aligns across 10 bases. Germline V gene lookup returns CDR1 SGHTS and CDR2 YDEGEE. V dropped 0 bases and J dropped 7; count of bases not matched to a gene: 3. The CDR3 length is 14 residues. The CDR3 region has the DNA TGTGCCAGCAGCTTGGAGCGGGGGGGAGGGACCCAGTACTTC. Its translation: CASSLERGGGTQYF.

This clone was found once. The V gene is TRBV7-9, the J gene TRBJ1-2; 7 positions match TRBD1. With V trimmed by 5 bases and J by 0 bases, 3 bases remained unmatched. There are 14 residues in the CDR3. Germline V gene lookup returns CDR1 SEHNR and CDR2 FQNEAQ (reference sequence). CDR3 DNA sequence: TGTGCCAGCAGCATAACAGGGGCTAACTATGGCTACACCTTC. It specifies CASSITGANYGYTF.

The chain uses TRBV7-9 and TRBJ1-3; 8 nucleotides align to TRBD1. CDR1 is SEHNR and CDR2 is FQNEAQ in the germline V gene (reference sequence). The CDR3 covers 16 residues. Losses at the gene ends were 5 bases for V and 2 bases for J; bases not matched to a gene: 8. As DNA, the CDR3 is TGTGCCAGCAGCCCTAAATCGACAGGGGCTGGAAACACCATATATTTT. Encoded protein: CASSPKSTGAGNTIYF.

V and J are TRBV5-1 and TRBJ2-5; no clear D. Trimming took off 0 bases at V and 4 bases at J, with 10 bases between the two ends. Germline V gene data show CDR1 as SGHRS and CDR2 as YFSETQ. The CDR3 spans 14 residues. The CDR3 bases are TGCGCCAGCAGCTTGGGTACGAGTGGAGAGACCCAGTACTTC. Translating it yields CASSLGTSGETQYF.

The V gene is TRBV2, the J gene TRBJ1-2; D not resolved. This CDR3 comprises 13 residues. Germline V gene sequence: CDR1 SNHLY, CDR2 FYNNEI. The ends were cut back, 7 bases at V and 1 base at J, with 10 bases in the middle. For the CDR3, the DNA is TGTGCCAGCAAGGGATTCAGTAACTATGGCTACACCTTC. Translating gives CASKGFSNYGYTF.

The chain links TRBV30 to TRBJ1-5; no definite D call. This CDR3 is 13 amino acids long. V lost 1 base, J lost 2 bases, and 6 bases lay in between. The germline V gene encodes CDR1 GTSNPN and CDR2 SVGIG (reference sequence). The CDR3 here is CAWSDLRNQPQHF. CDR3 sequence (DNA): TGTGCCTGGAGTGACCTCCGCAATCAGCCCCAGCATTTT.

The CDR3 bases are TGTGCCAGCAGTGATGGATGGGGGGGGAATGAGCAGTTCTTC. It yields the protein CASSDGWGGNEQFF. The chain combines TRBV2 with TRBJ2-1; 7 bases agree with TRBD2. The CDR3 length is 14 residues. Looked up from germline, CDR1 is SNHLY and CDR2 is FYNNEI. With 3 bases clipped from V and 7 bases from J, the junction kept 6 bases outside the gene matches. The variable domain in full, completed from reference TRBV2 and TRBJ2-1, reads EPEVTQTPSHQVTQMGQEVILRCVPISNHLYFYWYRQILGQKVEFLVSFYNNEISEKSEIFDDQFSVERPDGSNFTLKIRSTKLEDSAMYFCASSDGWGGNEQFFGPGTRLTVL.

The rearrangement links TRBV5-5 to TRBJ2-7; 9 bases align to TRBD1. This CDR3 has 14 residues. The trim removed 4 bases at V and 6 bases at J, leaving 8 bases unmatched. Germline V lookup: CDR1 SGHKS, CDR2 YYEKEE (reference sequence). CDR3 DNA sequence: TGTGCCAGCAGCGCGGGGACAGGGCGCCGCGAGCAGTACTTC. It is translated as CASSAGTGRREQYF.

The chain is built from TRBV5-4 and TRBJ2-3, with D possibly TRBD2 on 6 matching bases. Germline CDR1 SGHNT, CDR2 YYREEE (reference sequence). V was trimmed by 4 bases and J by 4 bases, leaving 19 bases between them. The CDR3 is made up of 16 amino acids. The CDR3: CASSLKLRRGADTQYF. The CDR3, as DNA: TGTGCCAGCAGCCTTAAACTAAGGAGGGGCGCAGATACGCAGTATTTT.

This chain connects TRBV4-1 to TRBJ1-6; maybe TRBD1 (6 bases). This CDR3 spans 17 amino acids. CDR1 and CDR2 (germline): MGHRA, YSYEKL. Trimming shortened V by 3 bases and J by 9 bases, and 21 bases separated the two germline ends. For the CDR3, the DNA is TGCGCCAGCAGCCAGAGTACTCCGGGACATAGGAGTTCACCCCTCCACTTT. Its translation is CASSQSTPGHRSSPLHF.